This T cell receptor (beta chain) appears in the sequencing data of a study of read filtering for tumor transcriptome and immune sequencing. Overall study: Mean patient age was around 66 years, range roughly 40 to 85; approximately 17 male, around 14 female. The study's findings and limits: Even smaller IR-seq throughput identified most shared clonotypes.

The germline gives CDR1 MNHEY, CDR2 SMNVEV (reference sequence). This CDR3 region has 14 residues. The V end was cut by 3 bases, the J end by 7 bases, with 13 bases between. This clonotype has at least ten counts. What it binds is unknown. The library was built from 400 ng RNA with molecular barcoded adaptors for alpha/delta and beta/gamma chains. TCRdb ran MiXCR on the reads and lists one entry per CDR3 protein. Among under 60,000 distinct CDR3 sequences listed, roughly 19% were seen once. The chain couples TRBV27 to TRBJ1-5; D perhaps matches TRBD1 (6 bases). The sequence was obtained from a donor at least 40 years old with multiple myeloma. Sequencing was carried out using a population of CD138-negative cells sorted from bone marrow. CDR3 DNA: TGTGCCAGCAGTTTCAGCGGGGGCAGGCAGCCCCAGCATTTT. It yields the protein CASSFSGGRQPQHF.